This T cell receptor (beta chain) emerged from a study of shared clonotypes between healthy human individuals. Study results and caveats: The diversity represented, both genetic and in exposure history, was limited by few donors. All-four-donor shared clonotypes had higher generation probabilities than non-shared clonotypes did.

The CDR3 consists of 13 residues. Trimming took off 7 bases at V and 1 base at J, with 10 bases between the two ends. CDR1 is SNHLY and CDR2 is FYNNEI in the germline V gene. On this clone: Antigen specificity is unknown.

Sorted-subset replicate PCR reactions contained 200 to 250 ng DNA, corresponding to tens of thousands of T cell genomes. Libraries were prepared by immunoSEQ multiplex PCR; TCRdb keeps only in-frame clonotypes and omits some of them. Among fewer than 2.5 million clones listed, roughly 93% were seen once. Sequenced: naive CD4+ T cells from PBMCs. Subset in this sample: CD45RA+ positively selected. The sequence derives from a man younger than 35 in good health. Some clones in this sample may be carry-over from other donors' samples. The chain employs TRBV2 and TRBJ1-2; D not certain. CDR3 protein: CASTYGSNYGYTF. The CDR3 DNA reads TGTGCCAGCACATACGGGAGTAACTATGGCTACACCTTC.